This T cell receptor (beta chain) is from a study of T cells after yellow fever vaccination. A note on this clonotype: The antigen is undetermined.

Each CDR3 protein gets one entry after TCRdb re-called the 5' RACE reads with MiXCR. Among under 550,000 distinct CDR3 sequences listed, 20% to 25% were seen once. Study conclusions and caveats: After the booster, roughly 96% of CD4 and approximately 90% of CD8 primary-response clones were re-detected.

The source of this sequence is a man between 18 and 35 years old who received the YFV17D yellow fever vaccine. Here the sequenced sample was PBMCs, taken less than 25 days after the first yellow fever vaccination.

CDR3 amino acids: CASKRVTNTGELFF. Here the CDR3 DNA reads TGTGCCAGCAAGAGGGTTACAAACACCGGGGAGCTGTTTTTT. V usage is TRBV2 and J usage is TRBJ2-2, with D maybe TRBD2 (5 bases). The CDR3 length is 14 residues. Trimming shortened V by 7 bases and J by 2 bases, and 11 bases separated the two germline ends. Germline V CDR1 and CDR2: SNHLY, FYNNEI.